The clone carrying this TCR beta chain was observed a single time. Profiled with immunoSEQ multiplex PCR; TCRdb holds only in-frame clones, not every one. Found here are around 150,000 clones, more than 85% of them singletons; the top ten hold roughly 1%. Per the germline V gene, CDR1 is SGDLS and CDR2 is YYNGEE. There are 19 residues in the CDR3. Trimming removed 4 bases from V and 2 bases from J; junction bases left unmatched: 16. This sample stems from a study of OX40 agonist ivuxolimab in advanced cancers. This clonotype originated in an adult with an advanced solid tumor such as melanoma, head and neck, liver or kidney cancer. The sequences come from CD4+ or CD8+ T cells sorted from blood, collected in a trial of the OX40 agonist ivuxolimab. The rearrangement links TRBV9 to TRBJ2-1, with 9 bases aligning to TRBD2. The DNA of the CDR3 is TGTGCCAGCAGCCGAGGAAGTGGTGTGGCGGGAGGGCCCTACAATGAGCAGTTCTTC. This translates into CASSRGSGVAGGPYNEQFF.